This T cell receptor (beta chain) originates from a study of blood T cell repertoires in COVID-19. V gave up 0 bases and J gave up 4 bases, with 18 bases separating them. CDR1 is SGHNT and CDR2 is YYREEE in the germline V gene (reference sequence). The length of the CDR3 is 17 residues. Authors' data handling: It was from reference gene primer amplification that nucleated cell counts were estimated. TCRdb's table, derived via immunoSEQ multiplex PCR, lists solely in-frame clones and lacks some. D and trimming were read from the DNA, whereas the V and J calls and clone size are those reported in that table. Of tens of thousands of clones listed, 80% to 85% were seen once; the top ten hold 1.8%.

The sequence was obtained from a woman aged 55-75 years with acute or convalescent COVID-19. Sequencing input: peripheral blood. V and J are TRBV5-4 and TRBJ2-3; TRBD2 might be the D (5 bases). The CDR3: CASSLVMRQVRADTQYF. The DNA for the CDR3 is TGTGCCAGCAGCTTGGTGATGCGTCAGGTGAGGGCAGATACGCAGTATTTT.